The 3 T cell receptor beta chains presented below share a single source sample, sequenced in a study of control samples from healthy donors and cancer patients. Sequencing was performed with immunoSEQ multiplex PCR; in TCRdb, only in-frame clones are kept and a portion is missing. The sample carries roughly 100,000 clones, 80% to 90% recorded once. Sequenced material: PBMCs. The receptor set was obtained from a man aged 60 to 69 with lung cancer.

The gene calls are TRBV4-2 and TRBJ1-1, with a tentative D call TRBD1 (6 bases). CDR3 length: 15 amino acids. V gave up 4 bases and J gave up 4 bases, with 16 bases separating them. Germline CDR1 reads LGHNA; CDR2 reads YNFKEQ. The CDR3 reads CASSPGDTRSTEAFF. The CDR3 nucleotides read TGTGCCAGCAGCCCGGGGGACACCAGGAGCACTGAAGCTTTCTTT.

V gene TRBV30 combines with J gene TRBJ2-7; no reliable D call. The CDR3 extends over 12 amino acids. In germline, CDR1 is GTSNPN, CDR2 SVGIG (reference sequence). V gave up 0 bases and J gave up 5 bases, with 8 bases separating them. The CDR3 coding sequence is TGTGCCTGGAGTGTTGGTACGAACGAGCAGTACTTC. It codes for CAWSVGTNEQYF.

This clone was detected only a few times. The J gene is TRBJ1-2, the V gene TRBV7-8; the match to TRBD1 covers 8 bases. V was pared by 2 bases and J by 4 bases, with 6 bases of the junction left unmatched. Germline CDR1 SGHVS, CDR2 FQNEAQ. This CDR3 is 15 amino acids long. This chain's CDR3 is CASSLRSTGGYGYTF. The CDR3 bases are TGTGCCAGCAGCTTACGATCTACAGGGGGCTATGGCTACACCTTC.